What follows are 21 T cell receptor beta chains derived from one specimen sequenced in a study of T cell responses to AZD1222 COVID-19 vaccine. Profiled with immunoSEQ multiplex PCR; TCRdb holds only in-frame clones, not every one. The sample carries 80,000 to 95,000 clones, about nine tenths recorded once. The sequencing here drew on peripheral blood, taken 28 days after the second AZD1222 dose. The receptors were gathered from an adult who received the AZD1222 COVID-19 vaccine.

This clone was picked up one time. The chain joins TRBV2 to TRBJ1-4, with a tentative D call TRBD1 (5 bases). The CDR3 length is 17 residues. V lost 3 bases and J lost 7, with 21 bases in between. Germline CDR1 and CDR2: SNHLY and FYNNEI. CDR3 DNA sequence: TGTGCCAGCAGTGATCCCGGGGGAGGACTGCCGGGTGAAAAACTGTTTTTT. Translation gives CASSDPGGGLPGEKLFF. Full variable domain (missing parts from reference TRBV2 and TRBJ1-4): EPEVTQTPSHQVTQMGQEVILRCVPISNHLYFYWYRQILGQKVEFLVSFYNNEISEKSEIFDDQFSVERPDGSNFTLKIRSTKLEDSAMYFCASSDPGGGLPGEKLFFGSGTQLSVL.

This rearrangement joins TRBV10-1 to TRBJ1-2; no definite D call. The CDR3 consists of 10 residues. The V gene's germline CDR1 is WNHNN and CDR2 SYGVQD (reference sequence). V gave up 9 bases and J gave up 8 bases, with 10 bases separating them. The CDR3 nucleotides are TGCGCCAGGGGGAATGTGGGCTACACCTTC. Protein: CARGNVGYTF.

This sequence joins TRBV6-5 and TRBJ1-6; D not certain. The V and J ends lost 6 bases and 6 bases respectively, with 6 bases between them. This CDR3 is 12 amino acids long. From germline, CDR1 is MNHEY and CDR2 SVGAGI. As DNA, the CDR3 is TGTGCCAGCAGCCGCGTTAATTCACCCCTCCACTTT. Its translation: CASSRVNSPLHF.

Here the CDR3 DNA reads TGTGCCAGCAGCCCGGGGGTGGGACAGACGCGTTATTCACCCCTCCACTTT. Its translation: CASSPGVGQTRYSPLHF. The V call is TRBV3-1 (or the pseudogene TRBV3-2), the J call TRBJ1-6; 7 bases match TRBD1. Per the germline V gene, CDR1 is LGHDT and CDR2 is YNNKEL (reference sequence). V lost 4 bases and J lost 8; bases outside the gene matches: 14. The CDR3 has 17 amino acids.

The chain uses TRBV6-5 and TRBJ2-5; 7 bases fit TRBD1. CDR3 size: 11 residues. Trimming at V came to 11 bases and at J to 9 bases, leaving 9 bases not matched to a gene. CDR1 and CDR2 (germline): MNHEY, SVGAGI. The CDR3 sequence: CAVQQGLPQYF. DNA for the CDR3: TGTGCCGTCCAACAGGGGTTGCCCCAGTACTTC.

This clone was observed a handful of times. The chain joins TRBV6-5 to TRBJ1-5; 11 positions match TRBD1. The CDR3 length is 14 residues. V was clipped by 6 bases and J by 7 bases; unmatched bases: 5. Germline CDR1 reads MNHEY; CDR2 reads SVGAGI. This chain's CDR3 is CASRDRGLGQPQHF. CDR3 nucleotide sequence: TGTGCCAGCAGGGACAGGGGGCTAGGGCAGCCCCAGCATTTT.

The gene calls are TRBV6-5 and TRBJ2-7, with TRBD2 matching 7 bases. The germline V gene encodes CDR1 MNHEY and CDR2 SVGAGI. The CDR3 is 15 amino acids. With 6 bases clipped from V and 2 bases from J, the junction kept 10 bases outside the gene matches. The CDR3 DNA sequence: TGTGCCAGCAGCGCCCGGGGAGCGGGGACCTACGAGCAGTACTTC. Amino acid sequence: CASSARGAGTYEQYF.

The chain uses TRBV15 and TRBJ1-5; possible D gene TRBD1, 5 bases. V was cut by 0 bases and J by 2 bases, with 11 bases left in between. The CDR3 has 16 amino acids. Germline V gene data show CDR1 as LNHNV and CDR2 as YYDKDF (reference sequence). CDR3 residues: CATSRDPGGGNQPQHF. For the CDR3, the DNA is TGTGCCACCAGCAGAGACCCGGGAGGGGGCAATCAGCCCCAGCATTTT.

V gene TRBV19 combines with J gene TRBJ2-2, with TRBD1 matching 10 bases. V was pared by 3 bases and J by 3 bases, with 4 bases of the junction left unmatched. The CDR3 is made up of 16 amino acids. CDR1 is LNHDA and CDR2 is SQIVND in the germline V gene (reference sequence). The CDR3 region has the DNA TGTGCCAGTAGTATTCGACAGGGGGCGGACACCGGGGAGCTGTTTTTT. Its translation is CASSIRQGADTGELFF.

This clone showed up just a few times. The rearrangement joins TRBV18 to TRBJ1-5; TRBD1 agrees at 10 bases. V shed 2 bases, J shed 6 bases, and the junction held 7 bases outside the gene matches. Germline values: CDR1 KGHSH, CDR2 LQKENI. The CDR3 runs 16 residues. The CDR3 DNA sequence: TGTGCCAGCTCACCAAGCCGGGACAGGGGACCTCAGCCCCAGCATTTT. Translating it yields CASSPSRDRGPQPQHF.

The V and J genes are TRBV5-6 and TRBJ2-7, with D possibly being TRBD2 (6 bases). Germline V gene lookup returns CDR1 SGHDT and CDR2 YYEEEE. The V gene lost 4 bases and the J gene lost 7 bases, with 15 bases spanning the gap. The CDR3 is made up of 13 amino acids. The CDR3: CASSLGLEMEQYF. The CDR3 DNA follows: TGTGCCAGCAGCCTGGGACTCGAGATGGAGCAGTACTTC.

The chain links TRBV7-2 to TRBJ1-2, with D unclear. The ends were cut back, 1 base at V and 8 bases at J, with 11 bases in the middle. The CDR3 runs to 13 residues. In germline, CDR1 is SGHTA, CDR2 FQGNSA. The CDR3 DNA reads as TGTGCCAGCAGCTTAGGGGCCCCGAAGGGCTACACCTTC. Its translation is CASSLGAPKGYTF.

Only one count was recorded for this clone. The rearrangement uses TRBV5-6 and TRBJ2-5; D is uncertain. In germline, CDR1 is SGHDT, CDR2 YYEEEE. V was cut by 4 bases and J by 1 base, with 11 bases left in between. CDR3 length: 14 amino acids. The CDR3 loop is CASSQTRRQETQYF. CDR3 DNA: TGTGCCAGCAGCCAGACGAGACGCCAAGAGACCCAGTACTTC.

The chain recombines TRBV27 with TRBJ2-3; 8 bases match TRBD2. There are 17 residues in the CDR3. Per germline, CDR1 MNHEY and CDR2 SMNVEV (reference sequence). Trimming at V came to 2 bases and at J to 4 bases, leaving 11 bases not matched to a gene. CDR3 amino acids: CASSLVGRGGYSDTQYF. For the CDR3, the DNA is TGTGCCAGCAGTTTAGTTGGACGGGGGGGCTATTCAGATACGCAGTATTTT.

The chain joins TRBV9 to TRBJ1-1, with D possibly matching TRBD1 (6 bases). With 0 bases removed from V and 1 base from J, the gap between germline ends came to 10 bases. CDR3 length equals 15 residues. CDR1 and CDR2 (germline): SGDLS, YYNGEE. CDR3 sequence: CASSVAGDPNTEAFF. The CDR3 nucleotides read TGTGCCAGCAGCGTAGCAGGGGACCCGAACACTGAAGCTTTCTTT. The whole variable domain, filled in from reference TRBV9 and TRBJ1-1, reads DSGVTQTPKHLITATGQRVTLRCSPRSGDLSVYWYQQSLDQGLQFLIQYYNGEERAKGNILERFSAQQFPDLHSELNLSSLELGDSALYFCASSVAGDPNTEAFFGQGTRLTVV.

V gene TRBV6-4 combines with J gene TRBJ1-2, with D unclear. The CDR3 spans 14 residues. The germline gives CDR1 MRHNA, CDR2 SNTAGT. V was shortened by 0 bases and J by 6 bases, with 11 bases between the two germline ends. CDR3 loop: CASSDSRTRHGYTF. CDR3 in DNA: TGTGCCAGCAGTGACTCACGGACCCGTCATGGCTACACCTTC.

The chain has TRBV27 and TRBJ1-5; D not certain. The germline V and J ends were trimmed by 3 bases and 6 bases, with 9 bases remaining between them. Germline-derived CDR1 and CDR2 are MNHEY and SMNVEV (reference sequence). The CDR3 extends over 13 amino acids. CDR3: CASSLEGGQPQHF. The CDR3 coding sequence is TGTGCCAGCAGTTTGGAGGGAGGTCAGCCCCAGCATTTT.

The rearrangement uses TRBV6-5 and TRBJ1-1; no firm D call. Trimming cost V 2 bases and J 9 bases, with 10 bases left between them. Germline values: CDR1 MNHEY, CDR2 SVGAGI. The length of the CDR3 is 12 residues. The CDR3 loop reads CASSYRAGQAFF. The CDR3 DNA reads TGTGCCAGCAGTTACAGGGCAGGACAAGCTTTCTTT.

This clone was recorded a few times. The chain couples TRBV7-2 to TRBJ2-4; no reliable D call. There are 12 residues in the CDR3. Trimming took off 1 base at V and 6 bases at J, with 4 bases between the two ends. Germline CDR1 reads SGHTA; CDR2 reads FQGNSA. CDR3 sequence reads: CASSLDRNIQYF. DNA for the CDR3: TGTGCCAGCAGCTTAGACAGAAACATTCAGTACTTC.

This rearrangement joins TRBV21-1 to TRBJ2-4; the tabulated D call, TRBD1, remains unverified against the DNA. TRBV21-1 is reported as a pseudogene. CDR3 length: 16 residues. The chain's CDR3 is CASSARQGSAKNIQYF. CDR3 bases: TGTGCCAGCAGCGCTAGACAGGGTAGTGCCAAAAACATTCAGTACTTC.

The rearrangement uses TRBV7-8 and TRBJ2-1; 13 nucleotides agree with TRBD2. The CDR3 has 17 residues. Trimming removed 5 bases from V and 5 bases from J; junction bases left unmatched: 9. Germline-derived CDR1 and CDR2 are SGHVS and FQNEAQ. The CDR3 spells CASSLKTSGGPNNEQFF. The CDR3 nucleotides are TGTGCCAGCAGCCTAAAGACTAGCGGGGGGCCCAACAATGAGCAGTTCTTC. Drawing the rest from reference TRBV7-8 and TRBJ2-1, the complete variable domain is GAGVSQSPRYKVAKRGQDVALRCDPISGHVSLFWYQQALGQGPEFLTYFQNEAQLDKSGLPSDRFFAERPEGSVSTLKIQRTQQEDSAVYLCASSLKTSGGPNNEQFFGPGTRLTVL.